The 26 T cell receptor beta chains below come from one sample, sequenced in a study of T cells in women clearing cervical HPV infection. Only in-frame clones appear in the TCRdb table, and some are missing; sequencing was by immunoSEQ multiplex PCR. The sample has 30,000 to 45,000 clones. The sample taken for sequencing was blood buffy coat. These receptors came from a woman aged 18 to 75 with a cervical HPV16 infection that either progressed to CIN3+ or cleared (not recorded which).

A remark on this clone: The read gets to within 3 residues of the CDR3 end, and the germline J gene fills in the rest. The V call is TRBV7-9, the J call TRBJ2-4, with a weak D call TRBD1 (6 bases). Germline V CDR1 and CDR2: SEHNR, FQNEAQ (reference sequence). This CDR3 spans 12 amino acids. CDR3 in amino acids: CASSQAGVGQYF. CDR3 bases read: TGTGCCAGCAGCCAAGCAGGGGTTGGT.

Comments on this clone: The read is 3 residues too short to cover the CDR3 end, so that end is filled in from the germline J gene. The chain has TRBV2 and TRBJ2-3; D unclear. The CDR3 covers 12 residues. CDR1 is SNHLY and CDR2 is FYNNEI in the germline V gene. The part of the CDR3 DNA that was read is TGTGCCAGCAACGCAGAATATCAACCG. Protein product: CASNAEYQP. In full, the CDR3 reads CASNAEYQPQYF. The variable domain in full, with the rest retrieved from reference TRBV2 and TRBJ2-3, is EPEVTQTPSHQVTQMGQEVILRCVPISNHLYFYWYRQILGQKVEFLVSFYNNEISEKSEIFDDQFSVERPDGSNFTLKIRSTKLEDSAMYFCASNAEYQPQYFGPGTRLTVL.

Concerning this clone itself: The sequenced fragment ends 3 residues before the CDR3 boundary, so the rest is inferred from the germline J gene. The rearrangement joins TRBV20-1 to TRBJ2-6, with D maybe TRBD2 (7 bases). The V gene's germline CDR1 is DFQATT and CDR2 SNEGSKA (reference sequence). The CDR3 is 11 amino acids. The CDR3 sequence: CSAPRGPLLTF. Incomplete CDR3 DNA: TGCAGTGCTCCGCGGGGGCCCCTC.

With respect to this clone: The DNA ends 3 residues before the CDR3 does, and the rest of the CDR3 is filled in from the germline J gene. This chain uses TRBV20-1 with TRBJ2-3, with D perhaps TRBD2 (7 bases). CDR1 and CDR2 from the germline V gene are DFQATT and SNEGSKA (reference sequence). CDR3 size: 15 residues. The CDR3 here is CSAKRGGNSNQPQYF. The covered CDR3 bases are TGCAGTGCTAAGAGGGGGGGAAATAGCAATCAGCCG.

Here the CDR3 reads CASSLIDPRGETQYF. Incomplete CDR3 DNA: TGCGCCAGCAGCTTGATCGACCCAAGGGGGGAGACC. The V gene is TRBV5-1, the J gene TRBJ2-5; D possibly corresponds to TRBD1 (6 bases). Read data end 3 residues before the CDR3 end; the end is taken from the germline J gene. Trimming shortened V by 1 base and J by 5 bases, and 15 bases separated the two germline ends. Germline V gene data show CDR1 as SGHRS and CDR2 as YFSETQ. CDR3 length: 15 residues.

Details on this clone: The CDR3 end falls 3 residues outside the read, so it is completed with the germline J gene. The chain links TRBV4-1 to TRBJ2-7; TRBD1 matches 7 bases. The V and J ends lost 0 bases and 2 bases, in that order; junction bases with no gene match: 1. The CDR3 runs 14 residues. Germline values: CDR1 MGHRA, CDR2 YSYEKL. The CDR3 sequence: CASSQEQGTYEQYF. The DNA read from the CDR3 is TGCGCCAGCAGCCAAGAACAGGGGACCTACGAG.

A remark on this clone: Compared with germline, one end of the junction differs, possibly owing to a read error. The sequence runs out 3 residues before the end of the CDR3; the remainder is reconstructed from the germline J gene. The V and J genes are TRBV7-2 and TRBJ2-4; TRBD1 agrees at 9 bases. This CDR3 spans 15 amino acids. Germline V gene sequence: CDR1 SGHTA, CDR2 FQGNSA. The sequenced CDR3 bases are TGTGTCAGCAGCTCACCCCTTACAGGGGGCTATGGT. Residues: CVSSSPLTGGYG. The entire CDR3 protein reads CVSSSPLTGGYGQYF.

About this clone: The CDR3 is cut off 3 residues early in the read; its end comes from the germline J gene. This chain joins TRBV14 and TRBJ2-7; D unresolved. Germline CDR1 reads SGHDN; CDR2 reads FVKESK. Trimming stripped 1 base from V and 3 bases from J, with 10 bases between. The CDR3 is made up of 14 amino acids. The CDR3 protein is CASSQGLNDYEQYF. The sequenced CDR3 bases are TGTGCCAGCAGCCAAGGACTTAACGACTACGAG.

Note on this clone: The read falls 3 residues short of the CDR3 end, and the missing part is taken from the germline J gene. The rearrangement joins TRBV6-1 to TRBJ1-1; D is unclear. V gave up 2 bases and J gave up 1 base, with 8 bases separating them. This CDR3 contains 14 residues. CDR1 and CDR2 (germline): MNHNS, SASEGT. CDR3 DNA, as far as it was read: TGTGCCAGCAGTGAAACACAGCCGAACACTGAA. Its protein is CASSETQPNTE. The CDR3 in its entirety is CASSETQPNTEAFF.

About this clone itself: The observed sequence ends 3 residues before the CDR3 terminus, with the missing tail filled in from the germline J gene. The chain carries TRBV29-1 and TRBJ2-1, with 8 bases aligning to TRBD2. CDR3 length: 15 residues. The V gene's germline CDR1 is SQVTM and CDR2 ANQGSEA. The V gene end was trimmed by 3 bases and the J gene end by 8 bases; junction bases not matched to a gene: 12. CDR3 bases read: TGCAGCGTTGACCCCCGGCTAGCGGGTCTTTATGAG. Its protein product is CSVDPRLAGLYE. The whole CDR3 protein is CSVDPRLAGLYEQFF.

The CDR3 region is CASGTDSWEETQYF. CDR3 DNA (partial): TGTGCCAGCGGGACGGACAGCTGGGAAGAGACC. The chain recombines TRBV11-1 with TRBJ2-5; a possible D gene is TRBD1 (6 bases). The CDR3 end is not reached by the read, which stops 3 residues before it; the germline J gene fills it in. Germline CDR1 SGHAT, CDR2 FQDESV (reference sequence). This CDR3 has 14 residues. Deletions cut 8 bases from V and 3 bases from J, with 16 bases between.

Points on this clone: Read data end 3 residues before the CDR3 end; the end is taken from the germline J gene. The sample carries other DNA sequences with the same CDR3. This rearrangement joins TRBV7-9 to TRBJ2-5, with a possible D match to TRBD2 (6 bases). The V and J ends lost 3 bases and 5 bases respectively, with 16 bases between them. This CDR3 spans 15 amino acids. CDR1 is SEHNR, CDR2 FQNEAQ, per germline (reference sequence). The CDR3 protein is CASSLGGVKEETQYF. The covered CDR3 bases are TGTGCCAGCAGCTTGGGCGGGGTGAAGGAGGAGACC.

Note on this clone: The CDR3 is cut off 3 residues early in the read; its end comes from the germline J gene. This sequence joins TRBV7-6 and TRBJ1-1; possible D gene TRBD1, 5 bases. From germline, CDR1 is SGHVS and CDR2 FNYEAQ. The germline V and J ends were trimmed by 4 bases and 1 base, with 7 bases remaining between them. CDR3 length equals 13 residues. CDR3 bases read: TGTGCCAGCAGCTGGGGCCAGAACACTGAA. This encodes CASSWGQNTE. The entire CDR3 protein is CASSWGQNTEAFF.

A word on this clone: The DNA ends 3 residues before the CDR3 does, and the rest of the CDR3 is filled in from the germline J gene. V gene TRBV7-8 combines with J gene TRBJ1-1; 7 bases align to TRBD1. Germline loops: CDR1 SGHVS, CDR2 FQNEAQ. The CDR3 spans 17 residues. CDR3 DNA, as far as it was read: TGTGCCAGCAGCCCGAAGCGACAGGGAGCTGGGGGGAACGAA. Its protein is CASSPKRQGAGGNE. The entire CDR3 reads CASSPKRQGAGGNEAFF.

Regarding this clone: The read finishes 3 residues shy of the CDR3 end, and the germline J gene is used to complete it. V usage is TRBV12-3 or TRBV12-4 and J usage is TRBJ2-3, with 7 bases identical to TRBD2. This CDR3 is built from 15 residues. With V trimmed by 4 bases and J by 2 bases, 6 bases remained unmatched. The CDR3 sequence is CASSWGGTDTDTQYF. CDR3 bases read: TGTGCCAGCAGTTGGGGGGGGACTGACACAGATACG.

Notes on this clone: The read is 3 residues too short to cover the CDR3 end, so that end is filled in from the germline J gene. The rearrangement joins TRBV14 to TRBJ2-1; TRBD1 matches 7 bases. Germline V gives CDR1 SGHDN, CDR2 FVKESK. V gave up 4 bases and J gave up 7 bases; unmatched junction bases: 10. The CDR3 has 15 residues. The CDR3 bases that were read are TGTGCCAGCAGCCCCAGAGGGGGCGCCTGGAATGAG. Translating it yields CASSPRGGAWNE. The full CDR3 is CASSPRGGAWNEQFF.

CDR3 amino acids: CAYPTRVGELFF. The sequenced part of the CDR3 DNA is TGTGCCTACCCGACTAGGGTCGGGGAG. The J gene is TRBJ2-2, the V gene TRBV30, with D maybe TRBD2 (6 bases). Read sequence stops 3 residues before the CDR3 end, and the germline J gene provides the missing end. This CDR3 spans 12 amino acids. Germline loops: CDR1 GTSNPN, CDR2 SVGIG (reference sequence). V dropped 7 bases and J dropped 7 bases, with 13 bases sitting between them.

On this clone: The read falls 3 residues short of the CDR3 end, and the missing part is taken from the germline J gene. The V call is TRBV16, the J call TRBJ2-3; no clear D. Trimming left V 0 bases short and J 0 bases short, with 7 bases between. CDR3 size: 15 residues. The V gene's germline CDR1 is KGHSY and CDR2 FQNENV. This CDR3 reads CASSQSRLSTDTQYF. The CDR3 DNA, read in part, is TGTGCCAGCAGCCAATCACGGTTGAGCACAGATACG.

With respect to this clone: The read terminates 3 residues before the CDR3 end, so the remaining end is supplied by the germline J gene. The chain employs TRBV20-1 and TRBJ1-5; TRBD1 agrees at 9 bases. CDR3 length equals 16 residues. The germline V gene encodes CDR1 DFQATT and CDR2 SNEGSKA (reference sequence). Trimming at V came to 0 bases and at J to 0 bases, leaving 3 bases not matched to a gene. The CDR3 protein is CSAREQGAFSNQPQHF. The DNA read from the CDR3 is TGCAGTGCTAGAGAACAGGGGGCGTTTAGCAATCAGCCC.

Regarding this clone: The read ends 3 residues shy of where the CDR3 ends; the end is completed using the germline J gene. The chain joins TRBV28 to TRBJ2-4, with D perhaps TRBD1 (5 bases). Per germline, CDR1 MDHEN and CDR2 SYDVKM. The length of the CDR3 is 16 residues. Between the trimmed V and J ends, which lost 6 bases and 0 bases, there was a span of 15 bases. This CDR3 reads CASSAPGLLAKNIQYF. The CDR3 bases that were read are TGTGCCAGCAGCGCCCCAGGGCTTCTAGCCAAAAACATT.

CDR3 DNA, as far as it was read: TGTGCCAGCAGCTTGGGGGGGTACGGTGAC. Translated, it gives CASSLGGYGD. The full-length CDR3 reads as CASSLGGYGDYTF. This sequence joins TRBV7-7 and TRBJ1-2, with D perhaps matching TRBD1 (5 bases). The sequence runs out 3 residues before the end of the CDR3; the remainder is reconstructed from the germline J gene. Germline V gives CDR1 SSHAT, CDR2 FNYEAQ (reference sequence). The CDR3 runs to 13 residues.

On this clone itself: The CDR3 end lies 3 residues beyond the end of the read and is filled in from the germline J gene. This chain uses TRBV18 with TRBJ1-1; 7 bases match TRBD1. Germline V gene sequence: CDR1 KGHSH, CDR2 LQKENI. This CDR3 comprises 13 residues. The DNA read from the CDR3 is TGTGCCAGCTCCTTAGGACAGGACTATGGC. This codes for CASSLGQDYG. From start to end, the CDR3 is CASSLGQDYGAFF.

In regard to this clone: The read comes to an end 3 residues before the CDR3 does, leaving the germline J gene to fill in the end. The chain is built from TRBV20-1 and TRBJ2-3, with D perhaps matching TRBD2 (5 bases). The CDR3 is 14 residues long. Trimming took off 4 bases at V and 2 bases at J, with 13 bases between the two ends. Per the germline V gene, CDR1 is DFQATT and CDR2 is SNEGSKA (reference sequence). CDR3 bases read: TGCAGTGCTACGAGGGTTTCTGTCACAGATACG. It is translated as CSATRVSVTDT. The whole CDR3 is CSATRVSVTDTQYF.

As for this clone: Read sequence stops 3 residues before the CDR3 end, and the germline J gene provides the missing end. The J gene is TRBJ2-5, the V gene TRBV4-1; 10 bases map to TRBD2. This CDR3 has 16 amino acids. J was trimmed by 7 bases and V by 1 base; bases with no gene match: 9. Per germline, CDR1 MGHRA and CDR2 YSYEKL. The CDR3 protein is CASSQGPLAGARTQYF. The DNA read from the CDR3 is TGCGCCAGCAGCCAAGGTCCTCTAGCGGGGGCCAGGACC.

With regard to this clone: The DNA ends 3 residues before the CDR3 does, and the rest of the CDR3 is filled in from the germline J gene. The V and J genes are TRBV28 and TRBJ2-7; 9 positions agree with TRBD2. V gave up 3 bases and J gave up 2 bases; unmatched junction bases: 11. Germline CDR1 reads MDHEN; CDR2 reads SYDVKM. The CDR3 is 17 amino acids. The sequenced CDR3 bases are TGTGCCAGCAGTTTTGGGGCTAGCGGGGATCCGGCCTACGAG. It yields the protein CASSFGASGDPAYE. The entire CDR3 is CASSFGASGDPAYEQYF.

The sequenced CDR3 bases are TGTGCCATCAGTGAGTCCGGGGAGACCGTCAATGAG. The encoded protein is CAISESGETVNE. The full CDR3 protein is CAISESGETVNEQFF. The rearrangement uses TRBV10-3 and TRBJ2-1, with D possibly matching TRBD2 (5 bases). Sequencing ends 3 residues short of the CDR3 end; the germline J gene provides the rest. Between the trimmed V and J ends, which lost 0 bases and 6 bases, there was a span of 12 bases. CDR3 size: 15 residues. CDR1 and CDR2 (germline): ENHRY, SYGVKD.